This record covers a single TCR beta chain. The sample is drawn from a study of T cells expressing NK-cell markers. TCRdb re-called the 5' RACE reads; one entry per CDR3 protein, DNA not given. Its table records 500,000 to 700,000 distinct CDR3 sequences. The CDR3 is made up of 19 amino acids. CDR1 is DFQATT and CDR2 is SNEGSKA in the germline V gene (reference sequence). The specimen was blood T cells: a sorted CD56 or NKG2C T cell subset, CD4+ or CD8+ T cells, or bulk PBMC T cells (not recorded which). The source is a man between 18 and 35 years old in good health. The chain has TRBV20-1 and TRBJ2-4; no DNA is available, so the TRBD1 call from TCRdb remains unchecked. The CDR3 sequence: CSARELRDRGIEAKNIQYF.